The entry below gives a single T cell receptor beta chain sequence along with its context. Trimming removed 1 base from V and 6 bases from J, with 6 bases in between. The germline gives CDR1 MGHDK, CDR2 SYGVNS. CDR3 length: 13 residues. These data come from a study of long-term antiretroviral therapy in people with HIV. About the research overall: Of all samples, the earliest predate the 2015 immediate-ART recommendation by about a decade.

Version v3.0 of the immunoSEQ assay ran at survey level. TCRdb keeps only in-frame clones here, not all; method: immunoSEQ multiplex PCR. The sample gives over 25,000 clones, approximately 80% of which show up once; 8.5% to 9.5% is in the top ten. The V and J genes are TRBV25-1 and TRBJ2-2; the D gene could be TRBD1 or TRBD2 (5 bases each). The starting material was unsorted PBMCs, obtained 3 years after starting antiretroviral therapy. The sequence was collected from a man in his forties with HIV. CDR3 region: CASSELGAGELFF. The CDR3, as DNA: TGTGCCAGCAGTGAATTGGGGGCCGGGGAGCTGTTTTTT.